Sequencing of this T cell receptor (beta chain) was carried out in a study of blood T cell repertoires in COVID-19 (TCRdb year 2020). About the investigation overall: Samples covering the acute and convalescent phases of COVID-19 were provided by collaborators in the United States, Italy and Spain. The repertoires were released in a freely available public database intended as a resource for research on the immune response to SARS-CoV-2. The dataset comprised deeply sampled blood TCRbeta repertoires from subjects exposed to, actively infected with, or recovered from COVID-19. The sample metadata nearly always contained a de-identified subject ID, COVID-19 status, age in years and sex. The prospective study material was composed of cDNA or gDNA derived from T cells, B-cell-depleted T cells, or PBMCs. Where available, HLA class I and class II types were obtained from metadata supplied by the sample provider rather than from assay-based typing. Samples were obtained from the ongoing ImmuneRACE study (first 160 participants) and from over a thousand subjects provided by 6 global collaborators.

Participants in the prospective study were aged about 18 to 90 years, lived in 24 United States geographic areas, and enrolled through a virtual design. Cohort assignment in the prospective study relied on participant-reported clinical history from a screening survey and a study questionnaire. Recovered participants in ImmuneRACE Cohort 3 were defined as having two consecutive negative NP/OP PCR tests, clearance from a healthcare professional, or resolution of symptoms. Mobile phlebotomists in the prospective study collected whole blood, serum and a nasopharyngeal or oropharyngeal swab from every participant. Prospective study participants could optionally give additional blood draws and questionnaires over a 2-month period. Before DNA extraction, blood samples from the prospective study were shipped at room temperature or frozen. The CDR3 contains 13 residues, cysteine and phenylalanine counted. Just CDR3 DNA is preserved here, 39 bases in frame from base 1. V is reduced by 5 bases and J by 6 bases, leaving a spacing of 13 bases between them. CDR1 and CDR2 are drawn from the germline V gene (reference sequence): WNHNN, SYGVQD.

TCRbeta CDR3 regions were amplified from genomic DNA by means of the immunoSEQ Assay, a bias-controlled multiplex PCR. As for the authors' bioinformatics: The number of nucleated cells in each sample was estimated by amplification of reference gene primers within the assay. Sequence reads were collapsed and filtered to measure the absolute abundance of every unique TCRbeta CDR3 rearrangement. For each sample, productive Simpson clonality was calculated by taking the square root of Simpson's diversity index across productive rearrangements. The clones in this table, taken by TCRdb from immuneACCESS, are in-frame only. Not every clone is retained; where verified, under half of the shortfall comes from an unresolved V gene, and the cause of the rest is unknown. Clonal size and the V and J genes are those of that table, whereas D and trimming came from the DNA. The sample table holds around 150,000 clones, of which 75% to 80% were seen once. The ten largest clones capture 2.5% to 3% of the sample.

Note on this clone: Its antigen specificity is not known. Base qualities are not at hand, and no much larger clone is one base apart.

Study-wide conclusions, independent of this receptor: The amount of clinical and demographic metadata varied by source and participant and was provided uncurated.

This sequence originates from a woman aged 45 to 65 who had recovered from COVID-19. The source material was PBMCs or T cells enriched from blood (not recorded which). This receptor chain uses TRBV10-1 and TRBJ1-1; confidence is insufficient to name the D gene. The CDR3 in this case is CASSRIVGAEAFF. DNA sequence: TGCGCCAGCAGTCGGATCGTCGGAGCTGAAGCTTTCTTT.